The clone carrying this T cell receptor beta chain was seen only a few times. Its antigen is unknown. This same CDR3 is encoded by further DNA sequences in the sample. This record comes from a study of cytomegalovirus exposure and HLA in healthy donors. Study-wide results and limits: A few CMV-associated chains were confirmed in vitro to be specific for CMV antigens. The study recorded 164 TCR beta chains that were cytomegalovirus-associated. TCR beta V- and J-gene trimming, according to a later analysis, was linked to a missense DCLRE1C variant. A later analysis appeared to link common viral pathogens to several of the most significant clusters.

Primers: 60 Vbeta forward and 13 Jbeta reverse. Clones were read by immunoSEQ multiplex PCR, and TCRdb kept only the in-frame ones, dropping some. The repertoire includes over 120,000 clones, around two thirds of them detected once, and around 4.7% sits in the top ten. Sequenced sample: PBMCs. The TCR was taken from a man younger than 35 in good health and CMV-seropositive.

CDR3 amino acids: CASSLPTGMNTEAFF. CDR3 DNA sequence: TGTGCCAGCAGCTTACCTACAGGGATGAACACTGAAGCTTTCTTT. The gene calls are TRBV5-4 and TRBJ1-1, with D possibly matching TRBD1 (6 bases). The CDR3 spans 15 residues. CDR1 is SGHNT and CDR2 is YYREEE in the germline V gene (reference sequence). V was clipped by 2 bases and J by 0 bases, with 11 bases between them.